This is a list of T cell receptor beta chains from one sample in a study of early stage breast cancer tumors. Here immunoSEQ multiplex PCR was the method, and the copy in TCRdb shows in-frame clones only, minus some. The sample has under 45,000 clones; 70% to 80% are singletons. The sequencing input was blood. These receptors all come from a person in their sixties or seventies with breast cancer. Each CDR3 is given with its conserved first and last residue. D genes are given only for firm matches. Where a row states a size, it is once, few, many or the class of an expanded clone; other rows omit it.

>TRBJ1-2|TRBV28|TRBD1|few
TGTGCCAGCATCGGGGACAGGCGGTTCACCTTC
CASIGDRRFTF
>TRBJ2-3|TRBV2|.|.
TGTGCCAGCATTCAGGGGGGTAGCACAGATACGCAGTATTTT
CASIQGGSTDTQYF
>TRBJ2-1|TRBV19|.|.
TGTGCCAGTAGTATAAGTTTTAGCGGCGCCTACAATGAGCAGTTCTTC
CASSISFSGAYNEQFF
>TRBJ2-1|TRBV27|TRBD2|.
TGTGCCAGCAGATTGGCCGGGGGGGATGAGCAGTTCTTC
CASRLAGGDEQFF
>TRBJ1-4|TRBV4-1|.|.
TGCGCCAGCAGCCATACAGGGAAACTGTTTTTT
CASSHTGKLFF
>TRBJ2-2|TRBV2|TRBD1|.
TGTGCCAGCAGTGGAACAGGGGGCACCGGGGAGCTGTTTTTT
CASSGTGGTGELFF
>TRBJ2-3|TRBV6-1|.|.
TGTGCCGGCCAACGGGTGGGCGTGGATTCTCCGCAGTATTTT
CAGQRVGVDSPQYF
>TRBJ1-4|TRBV11-2|.|.
TGTGCCAGCAGCTTAGACAGCTTGGGTGGGGAAAAACTGTTTTTT
CASSLDSLGGEKLFF
>TRBJ1-2|TRBV4-2|TRBD1|.
TGTGCCAGCAGCCAAGGGGCAGGGGGCTATGGCTACACCTTC
CASSQGAGGYGYTF
>TRBJ2-1|TRBV18|TRBD1|.
TGTGCCAGCTCACCACCCTTTACAGGGGCGTGGAATGAGCAGTTCTTC
CASSPPFTGAWNEQFF
>TRBJ2-2|TRBV29-1|.|once
TGCAGCTCGAGGGTGGGGGAGTTCGGGGAGCTGTTTTTT
CSSRVGEFGELFF
>TRBJ2-5|TRBV4-1|TRBD2|.
TGCGCCAGCAGCCAAGAGGGAGGCCAACTAGCGGGGGAACAAGAGACCCAGTACTTC
CASSQEGGQLAGEQETQYF
>TRBJ2-7|TRBV14|.|.
TGTGCCAGCAGCCAAGGTGGGACGGGGTCCTACGAGCAGTACTTC
CASSQGGTGSYEQYF
>TRBJ2-2|TRBV5-4|.|once
TGTGCCAGCAGCTATAACACCGGGGAGCTGTTTTTT
CASSYNTGELFF
>TRBJ2-5|TRBV6-1|.|few
TGTGCCAGCAGTTGGGGGGGCGAGACCCAGTACTTC
CASSWGGETQYF
>TRBJ1-1|TRBV6-6|.|once
TGTGCCAGCAGTTACTCGAGGAACAGAGCTTTCTTT
CASSYSRNRAFF
>TRBJ1-1|TRBV18|TRBD1|.
TGTGCCAGCTCACCATGGGACAGGGTTGTACCTGAAGCTTTCTTT
CASSPWDRVVPEAFF
>TRBJ1-4|TRBV30|.|.
TGTGCCTGGAGTGTACTTACAGCCCGGGGTGAAAAACTGTTTTTT
CAWSVLTARGEKLFF
>TRBJ1-4|TRBV11-2|.|.
TGTGCCAGCAGCCGTACTTCCCGTAATGAAAAACTGTTTTTT
CASSRTSRNEKLFF
>TRBJ1-4|TRBV7-9|TRBD1|.
TGTGCCAGCCTCGCAGGGGGATCTAATGAAAAACTGTTTTTT
CASLAGGSNEKLFF
>TRBJ2-2|TRBV5-4|.|.
TGTGCCAGCAGCTTTGAATTCCGGGACACTCAGCTGTTTTTT
CASSFEFRDTQLFF
>TRBJ2-7|TRBV4-1|.|.
TGCGCCAGCAGCCAAGTAGGGTTCTACGAGCAGTACTTC
CASSQVGFYEQYF
>TRBJ1-2|TRBV2|TRBD1|.
TGTGCCAGCACCCGCACAGGGGGGGCCTATGGCTACACCTTC
CASTRTGGAYGYTF
>TRBJ1-2|TRBV7-3|.|.
TGTGCCAGCAGTGAGGGTCGCGTGCCCCTCTATGGCTACACCTTC
CASSEGRVPLYGYTF
>TRBJ2-3|TRBV5-1|TRBD2|.
TGCGCCAGCAGCTTGGGTAGCGGGGGTTCCGCTAGCACAGATACGCAGTATTTT
CASSLGSGGSASTDTQYF
>TRBJ1-1|TRBV9|.|.
TGTGCCAGCAGCGCATCTGGGTCGAATTTGAACACTGAAGCTTTCTTT
CASSASGSNLNTEAFF
>TRBJ1-1|TRBV29-1|.|few
TGCAGCGTTGAATCGGAGGACTACACTGAAGCTTTCTTT
CSVESEDYTEAFF
>TRBJ2-7|TRBV5-8|.|few
TGTGCCAGCAGCTTGGCAGGGATCCACGAGCAGTACTTC
CASSLAGIHEQYF
>TRBJ1-2|TRBV2|TRBD1|few
TGTGCCAGCAGCGGCACTCGGACAGGGGGAGGCTACACCTTC
CASSGTRTGGGYTF
>TRBJ2-7|TRBV5-1|.|.
TGCGCCAGCAGCGTAGCAGGCACCACCTACGAGCAGTACTTC
CASSVAGTTYEQYF
>TRBJ1-5|TRBV19|.|.
TGTGCCAGTAGTCGAACCAGACCAGGGACTTATAGCAATCAGCCCCAGCATTTT
CASSRTRPGTYSNQPQHF
>TRBJ1-6|TRBV6-5|TRBD1|.
TGTGCCAGCAATCCGGGACAGGGAAGTAATTCACCCCTCCACTTT
CASNPGQGSNSPLHF
>TRBJ2-3|TRBV19|.|once
TGTGCCAGTAGTATAGGCCCTCGGGCAGGGGCAGATACGCAGTATTTT
CASSIGPRAGADTQYF
>TRBJ1-5|TRBV28|.|.
TGTGCCAGCAGTTTATTTGTGGGCTCCAATCAGCCCCAGCATTTT
CASSLFVGSNQPQHF
>TRBJ2-1|TRBV9|TRBD1|.
TGTGCCAGCAGCGCCGGACAACTACAGGGGAATGAGCAGTTCTTC
CASSAGQLQGNEQFF
>TRBJ2-1|TRBV5-6|TRBD2|.
TGTGCCAGCAGCTTATACACTAGCGGGGGATACAATGAGCAGTTCTTC
CASSLYTSGGYNEQFF
>TRBJ2-6|TRBV5-1|.|.
TGCGCCAGCGACAGGTTCTCTGGGGCCAACGTCCTGACTTTC
CASDRFSGANVLTF
>TRBJ1-5|TRBV27|TRBD1|.
TGTGCCAGCACACCCAGACAGGGGGAACAGCCCCAGCATTTT
CASTPRQGEQPQHF
>TRBJ1-1|TRBV7-9|.|.
TGTGCCAGCAGCTTAGCCAGTGGGGTAAACACTGAAGCTTTCTTT
CASSLASGVNTEAFF
>TRBJ2-7|TRBV28|.|.
TGTGCCAGCAGTTCCACCCGAGGGCCCGGCCACTCCTACGAGCAGTACTTC
CASSSTRGPGHSYEQYF
>TRBJ2-1|TRBV28|.|.
TGTGCCAGCTCCGGAGGACGCTCCTACAATGAGCAGTTCTTC
CASSGGRSYNEQFF
>TRBJ2-3|TRBV6-1|.|.
TGTGCCAGCAGATCCTGGAAGATACGAGATATGTCGCAGTATTTT
CASRSWKIRDMSQYF
>TRBJ1-2|TRBV19|.|.
TGTGCCAGTAGTTTTGCGGCCGGGACGGCCAAAAAAAGCTACACCTTC
CASSFAAGTAKKSYTF
>TRBJ1-1|TRBV27|TRBD1|.
TGTGCCAGCAGTTCACAGGGGGCAAACACTGAAGCTTTCTTT
CASSSQGANTEAFF
>TRBJ1-3|TRBV29-1|.|.
TGCAGCGCCACAGAACAGGGCCTTAGTGGAAACACCATATATTTT
CSATEQGLSGNTIYF
>TRBJ2-5|TRBV28|TRBD2|.
TGTGCCAGCACGTCGCTAGCGGGAGCAGTGGAGACCCAGTACTTC
CASTSLAGAVETQYF
>TRBJ1-5|TRBV28|TRBD1|.
TGTGCCAGCAGACGACAGGGGGGAAATCAGCCCCAGCATTTT
CASRRQGGNQPQHF
>TRBJ2-2|TRBV28|.|few
TGTGCCAGCAGTCCCGGGACCCCCAAAGGGGAGCTGTTTTTT
CASSPGTPKGELFF